This entry is about one TCR beta chain. Its antigen is undetermined. This record belongs to a study of T cell responses to AZD1222 COVID-19 vaccine. Sequencing used immunoSEQ multiplex PCR; TCRdb keeps in-frame clones, though not all of them. The sample carries tens of thousands of clones, roughly 84% recorded once. Findings and limits, study-wide: CD4 TCRs covered the whole spike, strongest at regions 160-218 and 743-854. Clonal diversity was possibly underestimated; the donors were predominantly white British and more often female. Unmutated variant regions reportedly attract nearly half of all spike-specific TCRs. Seropositive AZD1222 recipients at baseline numbered only five to seven.

The ends were cut back, 5 bases at V and 4 bases at J, with 9 bases in the middle. Germline CDR1 reads MNHEY; CDR2 reads SMNVEV (reference sequence). CDR3 length: 13 amino acids. The chain combines TRBV27 with TRBJ1-3; D is perhaps TRBD1 (5 bases). The specimen was peripheral blood, collected on day 0 of AZD1222 vaccination. The source of this sequence is an adult in good health. The CDR3 bases are TGTGCCAGCAGTGTCCGGGACGGAAACACCATATATTTT. This translates into CASSVRDGNTIYF.